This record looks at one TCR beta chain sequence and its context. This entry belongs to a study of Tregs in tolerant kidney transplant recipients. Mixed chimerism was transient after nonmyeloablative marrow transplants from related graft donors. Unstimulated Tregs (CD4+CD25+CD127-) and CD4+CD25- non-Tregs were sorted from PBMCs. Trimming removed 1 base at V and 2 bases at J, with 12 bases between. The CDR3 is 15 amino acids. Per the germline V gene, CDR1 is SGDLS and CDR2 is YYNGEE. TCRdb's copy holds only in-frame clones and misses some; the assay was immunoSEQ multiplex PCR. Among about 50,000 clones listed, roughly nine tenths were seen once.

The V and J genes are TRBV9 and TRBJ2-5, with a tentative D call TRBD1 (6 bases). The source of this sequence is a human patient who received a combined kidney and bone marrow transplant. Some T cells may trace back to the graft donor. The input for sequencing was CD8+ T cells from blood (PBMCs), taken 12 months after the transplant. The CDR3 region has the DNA TGTGCCAGCAGCGTATCCGGGACAATACAAGAGACCCAGTACTTC. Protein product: CASSVSGTIQETQYF.